This record looks at one T cell receptor (beta chain) sequence and its context. The source of the sample is a study of HIV-infected patients and healthy controls. One entry per CDR3 protein, called by TCRdb with MiXCR from the 5' RACE reads. The data show 60,000 to 75,000 distinct CDR3 sequences, roughly a sixth seen once. This receptor was taken from a human donor in good health. What was sequenced was CD4+ T cells from blood.

The CDR3, as DNA: TGTGCCAGCAGCGTGGCGAGGGAGACCCAGTACTTC. Its translation is CASSVARETQYF. This chain links TRBV11-2 with TRBJ2-5, with D unresolved. Trimming left V 5 bases short and J 5 bases short, with 9 bases between. The germline CDR1 and CDR2 sequences are SGHAT and FQNNGV. This CDR3 is 12 amino acids long.